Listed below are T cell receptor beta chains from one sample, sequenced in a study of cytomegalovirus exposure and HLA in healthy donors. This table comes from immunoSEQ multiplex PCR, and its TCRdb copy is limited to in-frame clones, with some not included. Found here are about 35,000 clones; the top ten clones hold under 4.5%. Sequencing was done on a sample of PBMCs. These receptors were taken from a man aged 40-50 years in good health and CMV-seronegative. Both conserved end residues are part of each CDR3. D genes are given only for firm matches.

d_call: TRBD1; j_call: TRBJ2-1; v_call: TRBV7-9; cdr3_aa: CASSSGMHRGGVAYEQFF; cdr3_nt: TGTGCCAGCAGCTCCGGGATGCACAGGGGCGGTGTGGCCTATGAGCAGTTCTTC
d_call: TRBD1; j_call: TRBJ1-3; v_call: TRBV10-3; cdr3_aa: CAISDTGAGNTIYF; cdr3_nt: TGTGCCATCAGTGATACAGGGGCTGGAAACACCATATATTTT
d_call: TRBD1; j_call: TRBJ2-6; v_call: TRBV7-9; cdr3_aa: CASSLAQGAPSGANVLTF; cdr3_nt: TGTGCCAGCAGCTTAGCACAGGGGGCGCCCTCTGGGGCCAACGTCCTGACTTTC
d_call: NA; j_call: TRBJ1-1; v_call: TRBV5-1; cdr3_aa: CASSLAFGGAYTEAFF; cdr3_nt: TGCGCCAGCAGCTTGGCATTCGGGGGGGCATACACTGAAGCTTTCTTT
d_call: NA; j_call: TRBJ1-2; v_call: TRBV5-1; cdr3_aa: CASSFSGIYGYTF; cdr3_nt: TGCGCCAGCAGCTTCTCGGGAATCTATGGCTACACCTTC
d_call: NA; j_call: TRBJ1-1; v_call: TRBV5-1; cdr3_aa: CASTPDLATEAFF; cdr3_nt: TGCGCCAGCACCCCCGACCTAGCCACTGAAGCTTTCTTT
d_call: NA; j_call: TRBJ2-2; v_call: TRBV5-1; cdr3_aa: CASSSLGRGRANTGELFF; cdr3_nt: TGCGCCAGCAGCTCATTAGGAAGGGGGAGAGCGAACACCGGGGAGCTGTTTTTT
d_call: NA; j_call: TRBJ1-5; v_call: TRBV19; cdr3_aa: CASSTQGNQPQHF; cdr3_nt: TGTGCCAGTAGTACCCAGGGCAATCAGCCCCAGCATTTT
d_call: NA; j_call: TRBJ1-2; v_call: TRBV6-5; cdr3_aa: CASSLVGGIGGYTF; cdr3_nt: TGTGCCAGCAGTCTTGTCGGAGGGATCGGCGGCTACACCTTC
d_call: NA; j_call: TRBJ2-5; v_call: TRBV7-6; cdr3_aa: CASSRRTGYQETQYF; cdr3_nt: TGTGCCAGCAGTCGTCGCACCGGGTACCAAGAGACCCAGTACTTC
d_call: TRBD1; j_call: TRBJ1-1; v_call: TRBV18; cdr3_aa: CASSYTGGEGTEAFF; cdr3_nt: TGTGCCAGCTCATACACAGGGGGCGAAGGCACTGAAGCTTTCTTT
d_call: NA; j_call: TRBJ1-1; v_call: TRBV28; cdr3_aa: CASSPGGGGKTEAFF; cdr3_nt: TGTGCCAGCAGTCCCGGGGGGGGAGGTAAAACTGAAGCTTTCTTT
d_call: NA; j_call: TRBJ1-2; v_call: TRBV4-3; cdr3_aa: CASSQGRANGYTF; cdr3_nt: TGCGCCAGCAGCCAAGGCAGGGCCAATGGCTACACCTTC
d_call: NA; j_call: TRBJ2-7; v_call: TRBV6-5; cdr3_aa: CASSYSNLVYEQYF; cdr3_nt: TGTGCCAGCAGTTACTCGAACCTAGTCTACGAGCAGTACTTC
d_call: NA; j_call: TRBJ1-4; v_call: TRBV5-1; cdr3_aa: CASSLDTRNEKLFF; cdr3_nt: TGCGCCAGCAGCTTGGATACGAGGAATGAAAAACTGTTTTTT
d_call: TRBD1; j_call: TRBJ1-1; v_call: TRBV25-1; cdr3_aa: CASSGYRGNTEAFF; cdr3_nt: TGTGCCAGCAGTGGGTACAGGGGGAACACTGAAGCTTTCTTT
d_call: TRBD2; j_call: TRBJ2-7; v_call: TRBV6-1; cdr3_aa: CASSEWGGTSGHEQYF; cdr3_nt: TGTGCCAGCAGTGAATGGGGGGGGACTAGCGGCCACGAGCAGTACTTC
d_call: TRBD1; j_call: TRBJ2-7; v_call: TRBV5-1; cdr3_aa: CASSLGGQGYYEQYF; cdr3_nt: TGCGCCAGCAGCTTGGGGGGACAGGGATACTACGAGCAGTACTTC
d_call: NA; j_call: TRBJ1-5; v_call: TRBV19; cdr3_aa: CASRLRQDGRPQHF; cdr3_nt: TGTGCCAGTAGGCTCAGACAGGACGGCCGGCCCCAGCATTTT
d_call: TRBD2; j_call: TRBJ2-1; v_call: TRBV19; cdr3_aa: CASSTTSATPIGGQFF; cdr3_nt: TGTGCCAGTAGTACTACTAGCGCGACCCCCATCGGTGGGCAGTTCTTC
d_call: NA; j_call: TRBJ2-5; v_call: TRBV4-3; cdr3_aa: CASSQDGPPRVETQYF; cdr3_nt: TGCGCCAGCAGCCAAGATGGGCCGCCACGAGTAGAGACCCAGTACTTC
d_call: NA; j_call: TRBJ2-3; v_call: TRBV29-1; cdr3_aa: CSADSSTDTQYF; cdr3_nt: TGCAGCGCGGACAGTAGCACAGATACGCAGTATTTT
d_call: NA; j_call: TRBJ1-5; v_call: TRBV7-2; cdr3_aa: CASSLGASTWSNQPQHF; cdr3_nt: TGTGCCAGCAGCTTAGGGGCCTCTACATGGAGCAATCAGCCCCAGCATTTT
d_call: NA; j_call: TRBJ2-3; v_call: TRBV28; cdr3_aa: CASRDYSDGTDKQYF; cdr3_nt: TGTGCCAGCAGGGACTACTCCGATGGGACAGATAAGCAGTATTTT
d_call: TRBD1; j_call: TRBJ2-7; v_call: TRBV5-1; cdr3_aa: CASSLEVGGAAYEQYF; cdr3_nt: TGCGCCAGCAGCTTGGAGGTAGGGGGCGCAGCCTACGAGCAGTACTTC
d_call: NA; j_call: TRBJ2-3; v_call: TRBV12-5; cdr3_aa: CASGLTADTQYF; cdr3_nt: TGTGCTAGTGGTTTGACTGCAGATACGCAGTATTTT
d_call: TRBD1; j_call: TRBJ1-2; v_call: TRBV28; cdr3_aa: CASRLTGGNYGYTF; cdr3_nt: TGTGCCAGCAGGTTGACAGGGGGCAACTATGGCTACACCTTC
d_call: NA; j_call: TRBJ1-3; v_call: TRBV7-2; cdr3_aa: CASSQTRGGNTIYF; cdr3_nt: TGTGCCAGCAGCCAGACCCGGGGGGGAAACACCATATATTTT
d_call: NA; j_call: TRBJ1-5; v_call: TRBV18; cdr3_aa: CASSSGGDQPQHF; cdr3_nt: TGTGCCAGCTCATCCGGGGGGGATCAGCCCCAGCATTTT
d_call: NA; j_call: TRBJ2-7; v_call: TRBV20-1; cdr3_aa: CSARAPLEQYF; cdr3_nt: TGCAGTGCTAGAGCCCCCCTCGAGCAGTACTTC